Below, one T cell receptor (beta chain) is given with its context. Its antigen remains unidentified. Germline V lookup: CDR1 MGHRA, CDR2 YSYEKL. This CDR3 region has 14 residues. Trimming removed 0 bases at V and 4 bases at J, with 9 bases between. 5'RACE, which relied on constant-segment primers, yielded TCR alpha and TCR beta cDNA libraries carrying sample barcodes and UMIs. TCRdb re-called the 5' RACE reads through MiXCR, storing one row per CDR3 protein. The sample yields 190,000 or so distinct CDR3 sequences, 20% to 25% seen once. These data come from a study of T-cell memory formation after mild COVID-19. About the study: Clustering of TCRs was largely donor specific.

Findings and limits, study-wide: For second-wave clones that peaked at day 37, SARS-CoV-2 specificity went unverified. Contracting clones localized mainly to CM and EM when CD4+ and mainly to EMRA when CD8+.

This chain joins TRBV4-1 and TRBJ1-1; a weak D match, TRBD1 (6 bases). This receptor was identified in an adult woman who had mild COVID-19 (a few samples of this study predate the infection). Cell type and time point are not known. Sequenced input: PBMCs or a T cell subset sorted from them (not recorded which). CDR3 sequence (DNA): TGCGCCAGCAGCCAAGATGTAGGGGGCACTGAAGCTTTCTTT. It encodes CASSQDVGGTEAFF.